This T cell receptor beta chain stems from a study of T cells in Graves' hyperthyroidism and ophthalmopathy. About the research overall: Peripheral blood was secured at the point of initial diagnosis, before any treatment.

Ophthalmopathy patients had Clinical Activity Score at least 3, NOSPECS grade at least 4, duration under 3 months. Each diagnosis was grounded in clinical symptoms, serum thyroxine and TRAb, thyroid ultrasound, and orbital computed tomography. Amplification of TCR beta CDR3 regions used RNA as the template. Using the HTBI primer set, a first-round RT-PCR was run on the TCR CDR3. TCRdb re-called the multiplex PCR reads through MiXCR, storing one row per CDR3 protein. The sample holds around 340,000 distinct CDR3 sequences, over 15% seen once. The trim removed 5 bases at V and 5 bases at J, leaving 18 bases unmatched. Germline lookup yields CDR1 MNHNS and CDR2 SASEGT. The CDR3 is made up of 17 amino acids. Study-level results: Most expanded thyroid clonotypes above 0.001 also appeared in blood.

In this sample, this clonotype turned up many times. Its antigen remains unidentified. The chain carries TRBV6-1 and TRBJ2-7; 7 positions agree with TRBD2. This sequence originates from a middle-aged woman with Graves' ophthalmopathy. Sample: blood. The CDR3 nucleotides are TGTGCCAGCAGTCCTACGAGGACAACCCCGGGGGGTGACGAGCAGTACTTC. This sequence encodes CASSPTRTTPGGDEQYF.